This T cell receptor beta chain was profiled in a study of PD-L1 blockade in urothelial cancer. About the research overall: Before enrollment, 0 to 3 chemotherapy regimens had been given to patients.

Data came from immunoSEQ multiplex PCR; TCRdb stores just in-frame clones and leaves some out. This table holds roughly 63,000 clones, approximately 80% found once. Time point here: pretreatment peripheral blood. The V end lost 2 bases, the J end lost 3 bases, and 16 bases lay between the germline ends. Germline V gene lookup returns CDR1 MGHRA and CDR2 YSYEKL. The CDR3 has 17 residues. The chain is built from TRBV4-1 and TRBJ2-2, with D possibly matching TRBD1 (7 bases). The clonotype was recovered from a man aged 65 to 85 with urothelial cancer. The specimen comprised PBMCs, sampled around atezolizumab (anti-PD-L1) treatment. In DNA, the CDR3 is TGCGCCAGCAGCCAACCGGGCGGGACAGATTACACCGGGGAGCTGTTTTTT. It specifies CASSQPGGTDYTGELFF.